The sequence of this T cell receptor (beta chain) was determined in a study of blood T cell repertoires in COVID-19. For the study at large: The samples span acute and convalescent COVID-19 from the United States, Italy and Spain. PBMCs, B-cell-depleted T cells, or T cells were the source of the cDNA or gDNA that made up the material.

As processed by the authors: Researchers report that nucleated cell counts were estimated from reference gene primer amplification. Libraries were prepared by immunoSEQ multiplex PCR; TCRdb keeps only in-frame clonotypes and omits some of them. V, J and clone size derive from that table, while D and trimming were established from the DNA sequence. The table lists approximately 150,000 clones, about 83% of them singletons, with approximately 17% in the top ten. Losses at the gene ends were 0 bases for V and 7 bases for J; bases not matched to a gene: 1. CDR3 length: 13 amino acids. CDR1 and CDR2 from the germline V gene are SGDLS and YYNGEE. This clone was counted once.

This TCR was recovered from a man aged 45-65 years with acute or convalescent COVID-19. Sequenced input: peripheral blood. The chain carries TRBV9 and TRBJ1-5; 7 nucleotides agree with TRBD1. The CDR3 loop reads CASSVGQGQPQHF. The CDR3 region has the DNA TGTGCCAGCAGCGTAGGACAGGGCCAGCCCCAGCATTTT.